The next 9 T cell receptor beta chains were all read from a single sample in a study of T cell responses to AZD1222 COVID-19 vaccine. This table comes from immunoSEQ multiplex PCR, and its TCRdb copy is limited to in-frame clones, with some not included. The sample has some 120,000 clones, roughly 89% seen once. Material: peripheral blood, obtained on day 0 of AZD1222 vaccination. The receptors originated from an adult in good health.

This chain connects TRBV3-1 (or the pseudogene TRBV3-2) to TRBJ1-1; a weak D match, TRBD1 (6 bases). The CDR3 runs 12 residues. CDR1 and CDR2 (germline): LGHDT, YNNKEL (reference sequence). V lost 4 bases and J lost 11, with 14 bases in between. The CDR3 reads CASSRTDSGAFF. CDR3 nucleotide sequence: TGTGCCAGCAGCCGAACGGACAGCGGGGCTTTCTTT.

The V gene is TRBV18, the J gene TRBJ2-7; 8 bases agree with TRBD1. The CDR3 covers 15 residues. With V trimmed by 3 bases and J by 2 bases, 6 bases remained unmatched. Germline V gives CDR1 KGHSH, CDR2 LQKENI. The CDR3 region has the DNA TGTGCCAGCTCACCCCTACAGGGGGGCCCCTACGAGCAGTACTTC. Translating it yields CASSPLQGGPYEQYF. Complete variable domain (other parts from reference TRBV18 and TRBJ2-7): NAGVMQNPRHLVRRRGQEARLRCSPMKGHSHVYWYRQLPEEGLKFMVYLQKENIIDESGMPKERFSAEFPKEGPSILRIQQVVRGDSAAYFCASSPLQGGPYEQYFGPGTRLTVT.

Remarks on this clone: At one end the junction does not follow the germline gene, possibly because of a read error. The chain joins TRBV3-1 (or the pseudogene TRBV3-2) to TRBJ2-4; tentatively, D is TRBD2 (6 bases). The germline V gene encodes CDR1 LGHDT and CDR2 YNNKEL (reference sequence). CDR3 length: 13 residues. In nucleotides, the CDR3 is TGTGCCAGCAGCCAAGACGCGGGACGCACCTTAGCCTTC. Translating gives CASSQDAGRTLAF.

CDR3 bases: TGTGCCTGGACCCTAAAGGGGTCTTGGGCCGGGGCCAACGTCCTGACTTTC. This gives the protein CAWTLKGSWAGANVLTF. The rearrangement links TRBV30 to TRBJ2-6; TRBD1 might be the D (5 bases). Germline V CDR1 and CDR2: GTSNPN, SVGIG (reference sequence). The CDR3 length is 17 residues. V gave up 4 bases and J gave up 4 bases, with 20 bases separating them.

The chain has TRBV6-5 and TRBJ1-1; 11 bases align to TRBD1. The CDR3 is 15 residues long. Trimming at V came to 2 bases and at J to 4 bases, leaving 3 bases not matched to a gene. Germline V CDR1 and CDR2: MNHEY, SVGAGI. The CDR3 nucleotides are TGTGCCAGCAGTTACCAGGGACAGGGGGGCACTGAAGCTTTCTTT. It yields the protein CASSYQGQGGTEAFF.

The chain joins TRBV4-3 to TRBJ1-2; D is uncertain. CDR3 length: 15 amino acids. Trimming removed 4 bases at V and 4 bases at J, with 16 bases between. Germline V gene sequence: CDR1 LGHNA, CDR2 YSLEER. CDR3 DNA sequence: TGCGCCAGCAGCCCATCGCCTGACCAGAGCTATGGCTACACCTTC. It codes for CASSPSPDQSYGYTF.

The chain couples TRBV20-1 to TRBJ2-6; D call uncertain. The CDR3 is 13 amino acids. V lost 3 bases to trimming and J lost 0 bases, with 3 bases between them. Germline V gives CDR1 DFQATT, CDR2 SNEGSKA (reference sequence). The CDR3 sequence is CSASPSGANVLTF. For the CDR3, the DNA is TGCAGTGCTAGTCCCTCTGGGGCCAACGTCCTGACTTTC.

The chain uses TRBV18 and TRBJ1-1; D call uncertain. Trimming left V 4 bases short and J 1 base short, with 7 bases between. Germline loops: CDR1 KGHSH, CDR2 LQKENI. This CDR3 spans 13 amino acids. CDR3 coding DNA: TGTGCCAGCTCACTCGGGGAGAACACTGAAGCTTTCTTT. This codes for CASSLGENTEAFF.

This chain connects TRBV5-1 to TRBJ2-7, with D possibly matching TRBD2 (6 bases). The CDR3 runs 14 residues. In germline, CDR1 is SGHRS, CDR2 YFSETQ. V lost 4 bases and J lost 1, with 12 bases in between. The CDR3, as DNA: TGCGCCAGCAGCGCGGGGCCGCATTCCTACGAGCAGTACTTC. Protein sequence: CASSAGPHSYEQYF.